This TCR beta chain was retrieved from a study of cytotoxic CD8 clonotypes in ibrutinib-treated CLL. Data came from immunoSEQ multiplex PCR; TCRdb stores just in-frame clones and leaves some out. The sample includes 130,000 or so clones, roughly 84% of them seen just once. Overall study results and limits: A rise in clonality was seen at ibrutinib response, and a fall back toward baseline was seen at progression.

As regards this clone: The antigen remains unidentified.

The source of this sequence is a human donor with chronic lymphocytic leukemia. The source was PBMCs, collected after 24 months of ibrutinib treatment.

Here the CDR3 reads CASSKEAGGPTEQYF. The DNA of the CDR3 is TGTGCCAGCAGCAAAGAGGCGGGGGGGCCAACCGAGCAGTACTTC. The chain links TRBV21-1 to TRBJ2-7; TRBD2 reflects the table's D call only, with no check against the DNA. TRBV21-1 is termed a pseudogene. The CDR3 loop spans 15 amino acids.